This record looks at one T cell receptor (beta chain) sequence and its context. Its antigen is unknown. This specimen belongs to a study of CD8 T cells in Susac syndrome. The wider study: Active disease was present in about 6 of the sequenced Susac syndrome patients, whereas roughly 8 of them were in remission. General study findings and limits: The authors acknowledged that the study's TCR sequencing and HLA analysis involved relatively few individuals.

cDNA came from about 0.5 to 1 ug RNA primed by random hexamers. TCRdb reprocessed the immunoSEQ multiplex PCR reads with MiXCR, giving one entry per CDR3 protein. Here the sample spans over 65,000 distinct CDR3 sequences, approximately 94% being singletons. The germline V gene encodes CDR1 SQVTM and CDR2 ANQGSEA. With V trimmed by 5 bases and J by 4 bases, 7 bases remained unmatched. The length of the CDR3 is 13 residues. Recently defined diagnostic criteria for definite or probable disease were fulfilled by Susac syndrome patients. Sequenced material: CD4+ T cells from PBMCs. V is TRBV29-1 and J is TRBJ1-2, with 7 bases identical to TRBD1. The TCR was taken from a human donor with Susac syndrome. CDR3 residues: CSVLTGIGYGYTF. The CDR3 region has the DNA TGCAGCGTTTTGACAGGGATTGGCTATGGCTACACCTTC.